This T cell receptor beta chain was sequenced in a study of Graves' ophthalmopathy and Graves' hyperthyroidism (dated by TCRdb to 2016 to 2018). The study in broad terms: Peripheral blood was collected at initial diagnosis, prior to any treatment. The approximately 90 discovery patients were divided at random into training and test sets in a 7:3 ratio. Following sampling, methimazole starting at 30 mg daily was administered to hyperthyroidism patients, and high-dose intravenous methylprednisolone was administered to ophthalmopathy patients. In total, around 130 blood samples were TCR-sequenced: under 45 ophthalmopathy, 75 hyperthyroidism and approximately 17 hyperthyroidism-to-ophthalmopathy patients. In five or six hyperthyroidism patients, the T-cell repertoires found in thyroid tissue were compared with those found in blood. The study used signatures of the TCR beta repertoire to tell Graves' ophthalmopathy apart from Graves' hyperthyroidism and to predict which patients would progress to ophthalmopathy. The independent validation cohort included approximately 19 hyperthyroidism patients plus 17 patients who later progressed from hyperthyroidism to ophthalmopathy. To explore V-J signatures that distinguish ophthalmopathy from hyperthyroidism, a discovery set of about 99 patients was enrolled, made up of approximately 45 with ophthalmopathy and under 65 with stable hyperthyroidism.

The CDR3, from cysteine to phenylalanine, totals 14 residues. The sequence is cut down to CDR3 DNA, 42 bases in frame from base 1. CDR1 is given as MDHEN and CDR2 as SYDVKM, both from the germline V gene. V is reduced by 6 bases and J by 2 bases, leaving a spacing of 14 bases between them. For repertoire sequencing, TCR beta CDR3 regions were amplified from RNA transcripts. The first round was an RT-PCR using HTBI primers with the Qiagen OneStep RT-PCR kit, and this first round was followed by a second-round multiplex PCR, then size selection and purification. Libraries were sequenced on an Illumina HiSeq2000 using paired-end 100 bp reads. Processing in the source paper ran as follows. SOAPnuke was used to process the reads, removing any read that contained adapters or uncalled bases, had a mean Phred below 15, or lacked an exact match to the constant primer or identifier. COPE v1.2.5 was used to merge high-quality paired reads. Clonotypes were defined as unique nucleotide sequences and were aligned to IMGT TRB V, D and J references using MiTCR v1.1. Only V-J combinations with frequency above 0.0001 were analysed, covering 99.2% of repertoires. For each V-J combination, a TCR clonal expansion and chaos score was defined as the ratio of F50 clonal expansion to chaos observed in the TCRdist matrix. Welch's t-statistics and random forest were used to reduce features to 10 to 15 V-J combinations, which were fed into a naive Bayes classifier. Thyroid-blood repertoire similarity was quantified with the Morisita-Horn index. Clones were called with MiXCR by TCRdb after fastp trimmed the public reads at Q25, and only in-frame beta chains were retained. Rows with one shared CDR3 protein collapse into an entry with the most common genes and DNA. The V and J calls, along with clone size, are taken from TCRdb and not from the paper's own processing. This sample lists about 400,000 distinct CDR3 sequences; around 17% were detected once. The top ten constitute 1.6% of the sample.

In regard to this clonotype: The specificity of this receptor is unknown. Within one base of it there is no much larger clone, and no base qualities were kept.

The ophthalmopathy patients had moderately to severely active disease, with a Clinical Activity Score of 3 or higher, a NOSPECS grade of 4 or higher, and a disease duration of less than 3 months. Patients with other autoimmune diseases, uncontrolled infections, pregnancy or lactation were excluded from the study. Diagnosis relied on clinical symptoms, serum thyroxine, TRAb, thyroid ultrasound and orbital computed tomography. Ficoll-Paque density gradient centrifugation was used to isolate PBMCs from 8.5 to 10 ml of fresh peripheral blood. Trizol reagent was used to extract the total RNA, and its quality was then checked on an Agilent 2100 Bioanalyzer. Overall study results and their limits: Ophthalmopathy was separated from stable hyperthyroidism by the 13-signature model with about 89% sensitivity and roughly 83% specificity in cross-validation and with 80%/75% in the test set. Sample size was not statistically predetermined, and group allocation was not concealed from the investigators. Most expanded thyroid clonotypes with frequency above 0.001 were also detected in blood, suggesting blood repertoires may reflect the thyroid immune response. In validation, the model predicted ophthalmopathy progression with about 71% sensitivity and approximately 72% specificity; roughly eleven predicted patients were CT-confirmed with GO in a median of around 6.5 months.

The chain is made from TRBV28 and TRBJ2-7, and perhaps TRBD1 as D gene, on 6 matching bases. The TCR comes from a woman under 30 with Graves' ophthalmopathy. Donor details come from another sample of the same person, matched by shared clones. Sample: peripheral blood. The sequenced DNA is TGTGCCAGCAGCAGACAGGCTATCGCCTACGAGCAGTACTTC. The resulting protein is CASSRQAIAYEQYF. Outside the CDR3, residues come from the reference TRBV28 and TRBJ2-7 proteins, so the full variable domain is: DVKVTQSSRYLVKRTGEKVFLECVQDMDHENMFWYRQDPGLGLRLIYFSYDVKMKEKGDIPEGYSVSREKKERFSLILESASTNQTSMYLCASSRQAIAYEQYFGPGTRLTVT.